This T cell receptor beta chain was documented in a study of cytomegalovirus exposure and HLA in healthy donors. Study results and caveats: Some V segments, including TRBV6-2 and TRBV6-3, were excluded as indistinguishable. Reportedly, cytomegalovirus status was diagnosed with high sensitivity and specificity. Confirmation in vitro established that three CMV-associated chains were specific for CMV antigens. Generally TCR sequences proved uncommon, though certain public TCRs appeared in numerous donors.

Remarks on this clone: Its specificity is unknown.

With 60 Vbeta and 13 Jbeta primers, the PCR was carried out. Repertoires were generated with immunoSEQ multiplex PCR, while TCRdb's copy carries only in-frame clones and drops some. In the table there are about 150,000 clones, roughly 80% of which are singletons. This CDR3 spans 12 amino acids. CDR1 ENHRY and CDR2 SYGVKD come from the germline V gene. The trim removed 2 bases at V and 10 bases at J, leaving 1 base unmatched. The sequencing sample was made of PBMCs. This sequence originates from a man younger than 35 in good health and CMV-seronegative. V and J are TRBV10-3 and TRBJ1-1; 10 bases agree with TRBD1. The CDR3 here is CAISEGTGAAFF. The CDR3 DNA is TGTGCCATCAGTGAGGGGACAGGGGCAGCTTTCTTT.